One sample yielded the 11 T cell receptor beta chains listed below, sequenced in a study of blood T cell repertoires in COVID-19. Sequenced by immunoSEQ multiplex PCR; TCRdb stores in-frame clones only, minus some. The sample includes 65,000 to 85,000 clones, around 90% of them seen just once. Material: peripheral blood. Every receptor here comes from a human donor in a cohort sampled during active COVID-19.

V and J are TRBV25-1 and TRBJ1-2; 11 positions agree with TRBD1. The V gene end was trimmed by 4 bases and the J gene end by 4 bases; junction bases not matched to a gene: 2. CDR3 size: 14 residues. Germline V gene lookup returns CDR1 MGHDK and CDR2 SYGVNS. The DNA for the CDR3 is TGTGCCAGCAGTGGGGGGACAGGGGGCTATGGCTACACCTTC. Protein product: CASSGGTGGYGYTF.

The V and J genes are TRBV14 and TRBJ2-7; 10 positions match TRBD2. This CDR3 contains 18 residues. Looked up from germline, CDR1 is SGHDN and CDR2 is FVKESK. With 1 base clipped from V and 0 bases from J, the junction kept 9 bases outside the gene matches. The CDR3 loop reads CASSQVPAGGPSSYEQYF. The CDR3 DNA reads as TGTGCCAGCAGCCAAGTCCCAGCGGGAGGGCCAAGCTCCTACGAGCAGTACTTC.

The chain uses TRBV19 and TRBJ2-3; no firm D call. Germline V gene lookup returns CDR1 LNHDA and CDR2 SQIVND (reference sequence). The length of the CDR3 is 16 residues. The V and J ends lost 3 bases and 2 bases respectively, with 15 bases between them. The DNA for the CDR3 is TGTGCCAGTAGTATGTTAGCATCGGAGTCCACAGATACGCAGTATTTT. This codes for CASSMLASESTDTQYF.

The gene calls are TRBV4-3 and TRBJ2-6; 8 nucleotides agree with TRBD1. CDR3 size: 19 residues. Germline V gives CDR1 LGHNA, CDR2 YSLEER. V was pared by 4 bases and J by 1 base, with 12 bases of the junction left unmatched. CDR3 loop: CASSLLPGQVGSGANVLTF. CDR3 DNA: TGCGCCAGCAGCCTACTACCGGGACAGGTTGGATCTGGGGCCAACGTCCTGACTTTC.

The chain has TRBV7-9 and TRBJ1-1; no definite D call. Germline-derived CDR1 and CDR2 are SEHNR and FQNEAQ (reference sequence). Trimming shortened V by 1 base and J by 1 base, and 16 bases separated the two germline ends. The CDR3 consists of 17 residues. The CDR3 bases are TGTGCCAGCAGCTTAGAGTTTACGGGTGTTGGGAACACTGAAGCTTTCTTT. Amino acids: CASSLEFTGVGNTEAFF.

The count of this clone is one. This chain links TRBV27 with TRBJ2-2; TRBD1 agrees at 8 bases. CDR1 is MNHEY, CDR2 SMNVEV, per germline (reference sequence). Germline trimming cut 5 bases from V and 7 bases from J; bases unmatched to any gene: 21. This CDR3 spans 19 amino acids. CDR3 DNA sequence: TGTGCCAGCAGTCCTAGGACAGGGATTTTGAGGAGTCTCGGCGGGGAGCTGTTTTTT. Translated, it gives CASSPRTGILRSLGGELFF.

This clone showed up just once. The V and J genes are TRBV7-2 and TRBJ2-5; D is possibly TRBD2 (7 bases). Germline values: CDR1 SGHTA, CDR2 FQGNSA. This CDR3 is built from 15 residues. V lost 0 bases and J 4 bases, leaving 12 bases between the germline ends. Written as DNA, the CDR3 is TGTGCCAGCAGCTTAGCGGGGGGGCCCTCAGAGACCCAGTACTTC. Residues: CASSLAGGPSETQYF.

The rearrangement joins TRBV28 to TRBJ1-1, with D perhaps matching TRBD1 (5 bases). Trimming took 4 bases from V and 5 from J, leaving 17 bases between them. Germline CDR1 MDHEN, CDR2 SYDVKM. CDR3 length equals 15 residues. CDR3 sequence reads: CASSSPGRGRTEAFF. CDR3 nucleotides: TGTGCCAGCAGTTCACCCGGGAGGGGCAGGACTGAAGCTTTCTTT. The variable domain in full, with the rest retrieved from reference TRBV28 and TRBJ1-1, is DVKVTQSSRYLVKRTGEKVFLECVQDMDHENMFWYRQDPGLGLRLIYFSYDVKMKEKGDIPEGYSVSREKKERFSLILESASTNQTSMYLCASSSPGRGRTEAFFGQGTRLTVV.

This rearrangement joins TRBV10-1 to TRBJ1-1, with TRBD1 as a possible D gene (5 bases). Germline CDR1 is WNHNN and CDR2 is SYGVQD (reference sequence). This CDR3 spans 14 amino acids. Trimming removed 7 bases at V and 3 bases at J, with 15 bases between. CDR3 sequence reads: CASKAGTVHTEAFF. The CDR3 DNA is TGCGCCAGCAAGGCAGGGACTGTGCACACTGAAGCTTTCTTT.

The rearrangement links TRBV3-1 (or the pseudogene TRBV3-2) to TRBJ1-2; D is unresolved. Per the germline V gene, CDR1 is LGHDT and CDR2 is YNNKEL (reference sequence). V was cut by 2 bases and J by 8 bases, with 6 bases left in between. The CDR3 contains 11 residues. The CDR3, as DNA: TGTGCCAGCAGCCAATTCTTCGGCTACACCTTC. Translation gives CASSQFFGYTF.

V is TRBV28 and J is TRBJ1-2, with 12 bases that match TRBD1. CDR3 length: 16 residues. J was trimmed by 5 bases and V by 5 bases; bases with no gene match: 9. Germline V gives CDR1 MDHEN, CDR2 SYDVKM. The CDR3 reads CASSQGTGGGIYGYTF. CDR3 nucleotides: TGTGCCAGCAGTCAAGGGACAGGGGGCGGAATTTATGGCTACACCTTC.